These 19 T cell receptor beta chains were all obtained from the same sample, sequenced in a study of T cell responses to AZD1222 COVID-19 vaccine. TCRdb's copy holds only in-frame clones and misses some; the assay was immunoSEQ multiplex PCR. The sample lists roughly 150,000 clones; about 91% were seen once. The source was peripheral blood, collected on day 0 of AZD1222 vaccination. All receptors derive from an adult in good health.

This clone was seen only a few times. The J gene is TRBJ1-3, the V gene TRBV28, with D perhaps TRBD1 (6 bases). This CDR3 has 16 residues. Between the trimmed V and J ends, which lost 5 bases and 0 bases, there was a span of 14 bases. Germline lookup yields CDR1 MDHEN and CDR2 SYDVKM. The CDR3 nucleotides read TGTGCCAGCAGTAATAGCGACAGGATCTCTGGAAACACCATATATTTT. It yields the protein CASSNSDRISGNTIYF.

The chain employs TRBV5-1 and TRBJ1-2; 10 bases map to TRBD1. Germline-derived CDR1 and CDR2 are SGHRS and YFSETQ. V trimming: 2 bases; J trimming: 4 bases; junction bases outside the gene matches: 11. CDR3 size: 17 residues. CDR3 amino acids: CASSFFRSGQGSYGYTF. In DNA, the CDR3 is TGCGCCAGCAGCTTCTTCCGCTCGGGACAGGGGAGCTATGGCTACACCTTC. The variable domain in full, completed from reference TRBV5-1 and TRBJ1-2, reads KAGVTQTPRYLIKTRGQQVTLSCSPISGHRSVSWYQQTPGQGLQFLFEYFSETQRNKGNFPGRFSGRQFSNSRSEMNVSTLELGDSALYLCASSFFRSGQGSYGYTFGSGTRLTVV.

V usage is TRBV27 and J usage is TRBJ2-2; 10 positions match TRBD2. Per the germline V gene, CDR1 is MNHEY and CDR2 is SMNVEV (reference sequence). CDR3 length: 17 residues. J was trimmed by 2 bases and V by 3 bases; bases with no gene match: 6. CDR3 protein: CASSFLLAGINTGELFF. Written as DNA, the CDR3 is TGTGCCAGCAGTTTCCTACTAGCGGGGATTAACACCGGGGAGCTGTTTTTT.

This sequence joins TRBV6-4 and TRBJ2-1, with TRBD2 identical over 11 bases. The CDR3 is made up of 15 amino acids. The germline CDR1 and CDR2 sequences are MRHNA and SNTAGT. Trimming cost V 2 bases and J 3 bases; bases outside gene matches: 0. CDR3 in DNA: TGTGCCAGCAGTGACGGGACTAGCGGCTACAATGAGCAGTTCTTC. Encoded protein: CASSDGTSGYNEQFF.

This chain joins TRBV27 and TRBJ2-2; 7 positions match TRBD1. J lost 2 bases, V lost 7 bases, and 19 bases had no gene match. The CDR3 has 19 residues. Germline CDR1 MNHEY, CDR2 SMNVEV (reference sequence). This CDR3 reads CASTPPGTVHPFNTGELFF. The CDR3 region has the DNA TGTGCCAGCACCCCACCCGGGACAGTCCATCCCTTCAACACCGGGGAGCTGTTTTTT.

The chain combines TRBV3-1 (or the pseudogene TRBV3-2) with TRBJ1-4; D not certain. Trimming shortened V by 5 bases and J by 8 bases, and 12 bases separated the two germline ends. Germline V lookup: CDR1 LGHDT, CDR2 YNNKEL (reference sequence). The CDR3 runs to 13 residues. As DNA, the CDR3 is TGTGCCAGCAGCTCCCCCTCACGGGAAAAACTGTTTTTT. Protein product: CASSSPSREKLFF.

V and J are TRBV11-2 and TRBJ2-1; no firm D call. The germline CDR1 and CDR2 sequences are SGHAT and FQNNGV. This CDR3 is 17 amino acids long. V lost 4 bases to trimming and J lost 2 bases, with 18 bases between them. The CDR3 loop is CASSSPAGVVTYNEQFF. CDR3 in DNA: TGTGCCAGCAGCTCACCCGCTGGAGTAGTAACCTACAATGAGCAGTTCTTC.

CDR3 DNA: TGTGCCAGCAGTGAGAACAGTGGCAGTAGCAATCAGCCCCAGCATTTT. Protein sequence: CASSENSGSSNQPQHF. This rearrangement joins TRBV25-1 to TRBJ1-5; D is ambiguous. Germline-derived CDR1 and CDR2 are MGHDK and SYGVNS. The CDR3 loop spans 16 amino acids. Trimming left V 3 bases short and J 0 bases short, with 12 bases between. The full variable domain, with the rest looked up from reference TRBV25-1 and TRBJ1-5, is EADIYQTPRYLVIGTGKKITLECSQTMGHDKMYWYQQDPGMELHLIHYSYGVNSTEKGDLSSESTVSRIRTEHFPLTLESARPSHTSQYLCASSENSGSSNQPQHFGDGTRLSIL.

The chain employs TRBV2 and TRBJ2-1; unclear D gene. Trimming shortened V by 9 bases and J by 2 bases, and 14 bases separated the two germline ends. Germline loops: CDR1 SNHLY, CDR2 FYNNEI. The CDR3 spans 14 residues. CDR3 bases: TGTGCCAGGGTCCTGGGTATTACCTACAATGAGCAGTTCTTC. Translated, it gives CARVLGITYNEQFF. Together with reference TRBV2 and TRBJ2-1, the CDR3 gives the full variable domain: EPEVTQTPSHQVTQMGQEVILRCVPISNHLYFYWYRQILGQKVEFLVSFYNNEISEKSEIFDDQFSVERPDGSNFTLKIRSTKLEDSAMYFCARVLGITYNEQFFGPGTRLTVL.

This clone occurred once. The chain combines TRBV18 with TRBJ2-1; 9 nucleotides align to TRBD1. Germline-derived CDR1 and CDR2 are KGHSH and LQKENI. There are 15 residues in the CDR3. J was trimmed by 6 bases and V by 3 bases; bases with no gene match: 6. CDR3 protein: CASSPGQGNSNEQFF. CDR3 bases: TGTGCCAGCTCACCGGGACAGGGTAACTCCAATGAGCAGTTCTTC.

The chain couples TRBV10-3 to TRBJ2-1, with 12 bases lining up with TRBD2. The CDR3 length is 17 residues. Germline V gene sequence: CDR1 ENHRY, CDR2 SYGVKD. V trimming: 0 bases; J trimming: 6 bases; junction bases outside the gene matches: 6. DNA of the CDR3: TGTGCCATCAGTGAGTCGACGACTAGCGGGGGACGCAATGAGCAGTTCTTC. Encoded protein: CAISESTTSGGRNEQFF.

J is TRBJ1-5 and V is TRBV5-1, with a tentative D call TRBD1 (5 bases). Germline V gene sequence: CDR1 SGHRS, CDR2 YFSETQ. The CDR3 has 14 residues. Trimming removed 4 bases from V and 9 bases from J, with 17 bases in between. The DNA of the CDR3 is TGCGCCAGCAGCCCGACGGGGGACTTTGGGCCCCAGCATTTT. Its protein product is CASSPTGDFGPQHF.

This clone was seen more than once but under ten times. The chain joins TRBV19 to TRBJ1-1; 7 bases fit TRBD1. J lost 4 bases, V lost 4 bases, and 9 bases had no gene match. This CDR3 spans 15 amino acids. Germline V gene sequence: CDR1 LNHDA, CDR2 SQIVND (reference sequence). CDR3 residues: CASSSPTGWGTEAFF. The CDR3 coding sequence is TGTGCCAGTAGTAGCCCGACAGGGTGGGGCACTGAAGCTTTCTTT. Complete variable domain (other parts from reference TRBV19 and TRBJ1-1): DGGITQSPKYLFRKEGQNVTLSCEQNLNHDAMYWYRQDPGQGLRLIYYSQIVNDFQKGDIAEGYSVSREKKESFPLTVTSAQKNPTAFYLCASSSPTGWGTEAFFGQGTRLTVV.

The V gene is TRBV28, the J gene TRBJ1-5; TRBD1 is a possible D gene (5 bases). This CDR3 spans 16 amino acids. In germline, CDR1 is MDHEN, CDR2 SYDVKM. Trimming took 5 bases from V and 2 from J, leaving 16 bases between them. Written as DNA, the CDR3 is TGTGCCAGCAGTGGTTTGAGGACATTAGGCAATCAGCCCCAGCATTTT. Translating it yields CASSGLRTLGNQPQHF.

The V and J genes are TRBV29-1 and TRBJ1-1; 8 bases fit TRBD1. The germline V gene has CDR1 SQVTM and CDR2 ANQGSEA. This CDR3 comprises 13 residues. J was trimmed by 3 bases and V by 6 bases; bases with no gene match: 6. As DNA, the CDR3 is TGCAGCGTATCTACAGGGGGGTACACTGAAGCTTTCTTT. Residues: CSVSTGGYTEAFF.

V gene TRBV30 combines with J gene TRBJ1-5; D is unclear. The CDR3 has 17 amino acids. Germline V gene sequence: CDR1 GTSNPN, CDR2 SVGIG (reference sequence). The germline V and J ends were trimmed by 0 bases and 0 bases, with 15 bases remaining between them. CDR3 loop: CAWSVNLWRNSNQPQHF. CDR3 nucleotide sequence: TGTGCCTGGAGTGTAAACCTGTGGAGAAATAGCAATCAGCCCCAGCATTTT. The entire variable domain, with the rest obtained from reference TRBV30 and TRBJ1-5, is as follows: SQTIHQWPATLVQPVGSPLSLECTVEGTSNPNLYWYRQAAGRGLQLLFYSVGIGQISSEVPQNLSASRPQDRQFILSSKKLLLSDSGFYLCAWSVNLWRNSNQPQHFGDGTRLSIL.

This clone has ten or more counts. The V gene is TRBV6-4, the J gene TRBJ2-1, with 8 bases that match TRBD2. Trimming cost V 3 bases and J 2 bases; bases outside gene matches: 6. Per germline, CDR1 MRHNA and CDR2 SNTAGT. The CDR3 is 16 amino acids. The CDR3 here is CASSEVSGEPYNEQFF. DNA for the CDR3: TGTGCCAGCAGTGAAGTTAGCGGGGAACCCTACAATGAGCAGTTCTTC.

This rearrangement joins TRBV5-1 to TRBJ1-1, with 7 bases matching TRBD1. The CDR3 has 18 amino acids. The germline V gene has CDR1 SGHRS and CDR2 YFSETQ. V lost 3 bases to trimming and J lost 4 bases; unmatched junction nucleotides: 18. CDR3 bases: TGCGCCAGCAGCTACACCGACAGGGACACAAAACGGGGCACTGAAGCTTTCTTT. Its protein is CASSYTDRDTKRGTEAFF.

The chain employs TRBV7-8 and TRBJ2-1; 11 positions match TRBD2. J gave up 8 bases and V 0 bases, and 6 bases lay outside the gene matches. CDR1 and CDR2 from the germline V gene are SGHVS and FQNEAQ. CDR3 length equals 16 residues. In DNA form, the CDR3 reads TGTGCCAGCAGCTTAGCCAGACTAGCGGGGAGGTATGAGCAGTTCTTC. Protein: CASSLARLAGRYEQFF.